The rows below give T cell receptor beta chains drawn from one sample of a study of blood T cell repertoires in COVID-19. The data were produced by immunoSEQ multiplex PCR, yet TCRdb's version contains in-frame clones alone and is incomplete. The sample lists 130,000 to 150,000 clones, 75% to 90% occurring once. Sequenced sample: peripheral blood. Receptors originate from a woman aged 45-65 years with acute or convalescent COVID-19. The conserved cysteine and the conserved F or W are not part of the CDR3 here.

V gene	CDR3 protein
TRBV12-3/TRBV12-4	ASSLRTDTQY
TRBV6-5	ASSYPVNGGTEAF
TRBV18	ASSPDTIGQY
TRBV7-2	ASSLQAPLGGYT
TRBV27	ASIGWDSGSYNEQF
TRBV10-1	ASSESDDSWAPLH
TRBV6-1	ASSEVVNVNSPLH
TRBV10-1	ASIGETSGSNEQF
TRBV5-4	ASSTGYQNYEQY
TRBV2	ASRMATGAYGYT
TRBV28	ASSSWTGANTEAF
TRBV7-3	ASSLDRDQPQH
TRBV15	ATSREDRGRNQPQH
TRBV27	ASSSNNYEQY
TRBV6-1	ASSEPGQGRYGYT
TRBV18	ASSPAAGGRSEQY
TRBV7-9	ASSLDRWAEAF
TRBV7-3	ASSPTPGLRETQY
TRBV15	ATSMTSNQPQH
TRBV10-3	AIRTGSPGNTIY
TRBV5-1	ASSFSGTSGSGELF
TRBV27	ASSGDRDYEQY
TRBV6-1	ASSDWDRGRRNTEAF
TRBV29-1	SVRQALNTGELF
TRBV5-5	ASSPAEGSLYNEQF
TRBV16	ASSQSSEAYEQY
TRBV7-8	ASSLRGIGFSSYEQY